These T cell receptor beta chains were read from a single sample in a study of blood T cell repertoires in COVID-19. The repertoire was sequenced with immunoSEQ multiplex PCR; TCRdb's copy has only in-frame clones and lacks some. The table records under 300,000 clones, roughly 88% of them present only once. Sequenced input: peripheral blood. All receptors come from a woman aged 25 to 39 with active or convalescent COVID-19. Each CDR3 is given without its conserved first and last residue. Rows may omit the clone size; those that give it use once, few, many or a size class.

TRBJ1-2,.,TRBV19,ATHPTGLWGYT
TRBJ2-2,.,TRBV4-3,ASSPGGAETGELF
TRBJ2-2,.,TRBV12-5,ASGLGREGTGELF
TRBJ1-5,.,TRBV28,ASSPVSNQPQH
TRBJ2-1,.,TRBV9,ASSVGDRHSYNEQF
TRBJ1-6,.,TRBV6-1,ASSELGQGNSPLH
TRBJ1-1,.,TRBV7-2,ASSSVGHQNTEAF
TRBJ2-5,.,TRBV6-2/TRBV6-3,ASTPLPGTSGSQETQY
TRBJ1-1,.,TRBV30,AWTWGRGTEAF
TRBJ2-7,once,TRBV5-1,ASRAGGPGEQY
TRBJ1-1,few,TRBV7-2,ASSLDRGAGNTEAF
TRBJ2-4,.,TRBV28,AITTPGAKNIQY
TRBJ2-7,once,TRBV28,ASSPHGLRYEQY
TRBJ2-7,.,TRBV6-1,ASSEALLVGGGANEQY
TRBJ2-7,.,TRBV7-9,ASSLGLAGYEQY
TRBJ1-1,.,TRBV20-1,SASKGVVRGTEAF
TRBJ1-1,few,TRBV9,ASSVGGTGQGNLNTEAF
TRBJ1-1,.,TRBV2,ASRGIRGTEAF
TRBJ2-2,.,TRBV27,ASSLAGGNTGELF
TRBJ2-2,.,TRBV19,ASSSGLAGDINTGELF
TRBJ2-5,.,TRBV27,ASSFLETQY
TRBJ2-5,.,TRBV11-1,ASSTLAVQETQY
TRBJ2-1,.,TRBV5-1,ASSLAPGSYNEQF
TRBJ1-2,.,TRBV10-3,AIYTGGVGGYT
TRBJ1-1,.,TRBV6-2/TRBV6-3,ASSPAGREAF
TRBJ1-2,.,TRBV4-2,ASSQDGTGFYGYT
TRBJ1-6,few,TRBV6-5,ASRVQSSPLH
TRBJ1-4,.,TRBV30,AWSSRGNEKLF
TRBJ1-3,few,TRBV18,ASSPSGTGGDTIY
TRBJ1-2,.,TRBV6-6,ASSYYGQGNYGYT
TRBJ1-6,few,TRBV28,ASSLGQGGSPLH
TRBJ2-1,once,TRBV14,ASSKSRFFTGGRNNEQF
TRBJ1-4,.,TRBV10-3,ATNSRRGDEKLF
TRBJ1-5,.,TRBV28,ASRTGPLAQH
TRBJ1-1,.,TRBV5-1,ASSGQGLGTEAF
TRBJ2-3,.,TRBV6-6,ASSVLAGASTDTQY
TRBJ1-1,.,TRBV28,AHQDLRGGNTEAF
TRBJ2-3,.,TRBV4-3,ASSQDPLPSGGADTQY
TRBJ2-7,.,TRBV5-4,ASSWGQGFYEQY
TRBJ2-3,.,TRBV11-3,ASSLGLSSDTQY
TRBJ2-7,.,TRBV15,ATSRRPGQGSYEQY
TRBJ1-1,.,TRBV12-3/TRBV12-4,ASRQGAGEAF
TRBJ1-2,.,TRBV9,ASSVSGYGYT
TRBJ2-7,once,TRBV5-1,ASSQVVAASSYEQY